Shown below are 17 T cell receptor beta chains from a single sample sequenced in a study of tissue T cells after allogeneic stem cell transplantation. Repertoires were generated with immunoSEQ multiplex PCR, while TCRdb's copy carries only in-frame clones and drops some. The sample gives some 48,000 clones, around 70% of which show up once; 0.5% to 0.65% is in the top ten. Sequencing was performed on sorted cells pooled from one or two spleens. The receptor source for this set is a pool of C57BL/6 mice in good health.

To note about this clone: The germline gene is not matched at one end of the junction; a read error may be the cause. Genes and germline come from the mouse. The CDR3 end is not reached by the read, which stops 1 residue before it; the germline J gene fills it in. The chain has TRBV13-2 and TRBJ1-4, with D tentatively TRBD1 (6 bases). In germline, CDR1 is NNHNN, CDR2 SYGAGS (reference sequence). The CDR3 covers 14 residues. The DNA read from the CDR3 is TGTGCCAGCGGTACAGGGATTTCCAACGAAGGATTATTT. Its translation: CASGTGISNEGLF. The CDR3 in full is CASGTGISNEGLFF.

On this clone itself: Mouse gene names and germline throughout. The sequenced fragment ends 1 residue before the CDR3 boundary, so the rest is inferred from the germline J gene. The chain carries TRBV24 and TRBJ1-2; maybe TRBD1 (6 bases). V gave up 0 bases and J gave up 0 bases, with 11 bases separating them. Germline V CDR1 and CDR2: KGHTA, FRNEEI. The CDR3 runs to 16 residues. The CDR3 is CASSLYRTASNSDYTF. The sequenced part of the CDR3 DNA is TGTGCCAGCAGTCTGTATAGGACAGCCTCAAACTCCGACTACACC.

In this sample, this clone turned up once. Mouse gene names and germline throughout. The read stops 1 residue short of the end of the CDR3; the missing end is completed from the germline J gene. The chain uses TRBV13-3 and TRBJ2-7; 12 nucleotides match TRBD2. Germline V gene lookup returns CDR1 NNHDY and CDR2 SYVADS. The junction had 4 bases not matched to a gene; V was cut back by 6 bases and J by 6 bases. The length of the CDR3 is 13 residues. Incomplete CDR3 DNA: TGTGCCAGCACCCGGGACTGGGGGGTTGAACAGTAC. Translation: CASTRDWGVEQY. The CDR3 reads in full as CASTRDWGVEQYF.

To note about this clone: The germline and genes are mouse ones. Read sequence stops 1 residue before the CDR3 end, and the germline J gene provides the missing end. The chain uses TRBV20 and TRBJ2-2; a possible D gene is TRBD2 (7 bases). The CDR3 extends over 15 amino acids. Germline V gene data show CDR1 as GFQATS and CDR2 as STVNSAI. Trimming left V 3 bases short and J 4 bases short, with 15 bases between. CDR3 region: CGARRGGSVTGQLYF. CDR3 DNA (partial): TGTGGTGCTAGAAGGGGGGGATCGGTCACCGGGCAGCTCTAC.

Of note for this clone: Gene labels here are mouse ones. The read is 1 residue too short to cover the CDR3 end, so that end is filled in from the germline J gene. The genes are TRBV12-2 and TRBJ2-4; TRBD1 is a possible D gene (6 bases). The CDR3 consists of 12 residues. Between the trimmed V and J ends, which lost 4 bases and 4 bases, there was a span of 8 bases. Per the germline V gene, CDR1 is SGHLS and CDR2 is HYDKME. The covered CDR3 bases are TGTGCCAGCTCCGGGGACAAAAACACCTTGTAC. It is translated as CASSGDKNTLY. In full, the CDR3 reads CASSGDKNTLYF.

Points on this clone: Genes and germline come from the mouse. CDR3: CAWSTNSDYTF. The DNA read from the CDR3 is TGTGCCTGGAGTACAAACTCCGACTACACC. The V call is TRBV31, the J call TRBJ1-2; D ambiguous. The read ends 1 residue early relative to the CDR3; the germline J gene fills the gap. In germline, CDR1 is GKSSPN, CDR2 SITVG. The V gene lost 2 bases and the J gene lost 0 bases, with 1 base spanning the gap. This CDR3 has 11 amino acids.

In the case of this clone: The gene symbols are mouse symbols. The CDR3 end lies 1 residue beyond the end of the read and is filled in from the germline J gene. The gene calls are TRBV26 and TRBJ2-7; 13 bases map to TRBD2. Germline V CDR1 and CDR2: KGHPV, FQNQEV (reference sequence). Trimming cost V 8 bases and J 6 bases; bases outside gene matches: 4. The CDR3 is made up of 13 amino acids. CDR3 sequence: CASSGTGGVEQYF. The sequenced CDR3 bases are TGTGCCAGCTCCGGGACTGGGGGGGTTGAACAGTAC.

Comments on this clone: Germline and genes here are mouse. The read gets to within 1 residue of the CDR3 end, and the germline J gene fills in the rest. V usage is TRBV24 and J usage is TRBJ1-4; no firm D call. This CDR3 region has 16 residues. Trimming shortened V by 1 base and J by 0 bases, and 9 bases separated the two germline ends. CDR1 is KGHTA, CDR2 FRNEEI, per germline. Partial CDR3 DNA: TGTGCCAGCAGTCTGTGGAACAAATTTTCCAACGAAAGATTATTT. Encoded protein: CASSLWNKFSNERLF. The full CDR3 is CASSLWNKFSNERLFF.

As for this clone: The gene symbols are mouse symbols. The read stops 1 residue short of the end of the CDR3; the missing end is completed from the germline J gene. The V and J genes are TRBV31 and TRBJ1-4; a weak D match, TRBD1 (5 bases). The V end was cut by 4 bases, the J end by 2 bases, with 8 bases between. CDR3 size: 13 residues. Germline loops: CDR1 GKSSPN, CDR2 SITVG. The CDR3 bases that were read are TGTGCCTGGATGGCAGGGTCCAACGAAAGATTATTT. Translating gives CAWMAGSNERLF. The whole CDR3 protein is CAWMAGSNERLFF.

As to this clone: Here the gene names and germline are mouse. Read sequence stops 1 residue before the CDR3 end, and the germline J gene provides the missing end. This chain connects TRBV14 to TRBJ2-5; no clear D gene. The V end lost 1 base, the J end lost 6 bases, and 9 bases lay between the germline ends. The CDR3 has 13 amino acids. In germline, CDR1 is SGHDT, CDR2 FRDEAV. Partial CDR3 DNA: TGTGCCAGCAGTTTCAAGGGAAGGGACACCCAGTAC. Its protein product is CASSFKGRDTQY. The full-length CDR3 reads as CASSFKGRDTQYF. The whole variable domain, remainder taken from reference TRBV14 and TRBJ2-5, is EAGVTQSPRYAVLQEGQAVSFWCDPISGHDTLYWYQQPRDQGPQLLVYFRDEAVIDNSQLPSDRFSAVRPKGTNSTLKIQSAKQGDTATYLCASSFKGRDTQYFGPGTRLLVL.

In this sample, this clone turned up a few times. Mouse gene names apply. The CDR3 DNA, read in part, is TGTGCAAGCAGCTTTACTGGGGGCTATGAACAGTAC. Its translation is CASSFTGGYEQY. The whole CDR3 sequence reads CASSFTGGYEQYF. V and J are TRBV16 and TRBJ2-7; 8 bases are shared with TRBD2. The read terminates 1 residue ahead of where the CDR3 ends, so the germline J gene completes it. The CDR3 loop spans 13 amino acids. Germline V gives CDR1 SGHSA, CDR2 FRNQAP. The ends lost 3 bases at V and 3 bases at J; junction bases unmatched: 1. The full variable domain, completed using reference TRBV16 and TRBJ2-7, is NAGVIQTPRHKVTGKGQEATLWCEPISGHSAVFWYRQTIVQGLEFLTYFRNQAPIDDSGMPKERFSAQMPNQSHSTLKIQSTQPQDSAVYLCASSFTGGYEQYFGPGTRLTVL.

This clone was counted a few times. The gene names given are mouse names. The DNA ends 1 residue before the CDR3 does, and the rest of the CDR3 is filled in from the germline J gene. The J gene is TRBJ2-7, the V gene TRBV13-1, with 10 bases identical to TRBD2. The V segment lost 6 bases and the J segment 0 bases; nucleotides outside the gene matches: 6. Germline V gene data show CDR1 as NSHNY and CDR2 as SYGAGN. The CDR3 consists of 15 residues. The CDR3 DNA, read in part, is TGTGCCAGCACAGGACTGGGGGTCCTCTCCTATGAACAGTAC. Its translation: CASTGLGVLSYEQY. The full-length CDR3 reads as CASTGLGVLSYEQYF.

On this clone: Here the gene names and germline are mouse. The read gets to within 1 residue of the CDR3 end, and the germline J gene fills in the rest. The chain uses TRBV1 and TRBJ1-1; 9 nucleotides line up with TRBD1. The V gene end was trimmed by 0 bases and the J gene end by 3 bases; junction bases not matched to a gene: 5. Germline V gives CDR1 NSQYPW, CDR2 LRSPGD (reference sequence). CDR3 size: 16 residues. The CDR3 sequence: CTCSADGTGPYTEVFF. The sequenced CDR3 bases are TGCACCTGCAGTGCAGACGGGACAGGGCCGTACACAGAAGTCTTC.

Comment on this clone: Mouse germline and gene names are used. The sequenced part of the CDR3 DNA is TGTGCCAGCAGTTCAAGTAACTATGCTGAGCAGTTC. It specifies CASSSSNYAEQF. The CDR3 in its entirety is CASSSSNYAEQFF. The rearrangement links TRBV14 to TRBJ2-1; no definite D call. Read sequence stops 1 residue before the CDR3 end, and the germline J gene provides the missing end. Germline V gives CDR1 SGHDT, CDR2 FRDEAV. The CDR3 has 13 amino acids. V shed 3 bases and J shed 0 bases, with 4 bases lying between them.

Notes on this clone: Each gene name is a mouse one. The CDR3 is cut off 1 residue early in the read; its end comes from the germline J gene. The chain has TRBV4 and TRBJ2-4; D is perhaps TRBD1 (6 bases). This CDR3 has 14 amino acids. V was pared by 4 bases and J by 0 bases, with 8 bases between. The germline gives CDR1 LGHDT, CDR2 YNNKQL (reference sequence). CDR3 sequence: CASSSGESQNTLYF. The covered CDR3 bases are TGTGCCAGCAGCTCAGGGGAAAGTCAAAACACCTTGTAC.

As concerns this clone: Mouse gene names apply. The same CDR3 is also encoded by other DNA sequences in this sample. The sequenced part of the CDR3 DNA is TGTGCCAGCAGCCAAGAGGGACACCTCAACGAAAGATTATTT. Residues: CASSQEGHLNERLF. The whole CDR3 sequence reads CASSQEGHLNERLFF. The J gene is TRBJ1-4, the V gene TRBV2, with D tentatively TRBD1 (6 bases). Sequencing ends 1 residue short of the CDR3 end; the germline J gene provides the rest. Looked up from germline, CDR1 is LGHNA and CDR2 is YSYQKL. This CDR3 comprises 15 residues. V dropped 0 bases and J dropped 4 bases, with 9 bases sitting between them.

This clone is a singleton in its sample. The gene names given are mouse names. The CDR3 end falls 1 residue outside the read, so it is completed with the germline J gene. The chain has TRBV5 and TRBJ1-4; 8 bases agree with TRBD1. V lost 4 bases to trimming and J lost 3 bases; unmatched junction nucleotides: 1. CDR3 length equals 14 residues. Germline V CDR1 and CDR2: LGHNA, YNLKQL (reference sequence). CDR3 region: CASSRQGTNERLFF. CDR3 bases read: TGTGCCAGCAGCCGACAGGGGACCAACGAAAGATTATTT.